The clone carrying this T cell receptor (beta chain) was observed a few times. The sample originates from a study of T cell changes during pregnancy in multiple sclerosis. Sequencing was performed with immunoSEQ multiplex PCR; in TCRdb, only in-frame clones are kept and a portion is missing. The data show about 58,000 clones, 91% seen once. This TCR came from a female donor in good health, enrolled as a control in a pregnancy study. Sequencing was performed on CD4+ T cells from peripheral blood mononuclear cells, taken after pregnancy.

The CDR3 region has the DNA TGTGCCAGCAGCCCCGGGACAGGGAGAAATTCACCCCTCCACTTT. It is translated as CASSPGTGRNSPLHF. The chain carries TRBV7-6 and TRBJ1-6; TRBD1 matches at 9 bases. The length of the CDR3 is 15 residues. Germline V gene lookup returns CDR1 SGHVS and CDR2 FNYEAQ. The V segment lost 5 bases and the J segment 7 bases; nucleotides outside the gene matches: 6.